Reported below is one T cell receptor (beta chain). The assay was immunoSEQ multiplex PCR, and TCRdb's table has in-frame clones only and misses some. There are a few hundred thousand clones in the sample; approximately 93% occur only once, and just over 0.85% lies in the top ten. The data belong to a study of blood T cell repertoires in COVID-19. V lost 6 bases, J lost 6 bases, and 15 bases lay in between. This CDR3 region has 13 residues. The genes are TRBV12-3 or TRBV12-4 and TRBJ2-7; D possibly corresponds to TRBD1 (6 bases). The sequenced material came from PBMCs or T cells enriched from blood (not recorded which). This receptor was identified in a woman in her 40s who had been exposed to COVID-19. The CDR3 spells CASRGLGAGEQYF. In DNA, the CDR3 is TGTGCCAGCAGGGGTTTGGGGGCTGGCGAGCAGTACTTC.